This TCR beta chain was recorded in a study of CXCR3-negative and CXCR3-positive naive CD8 T cells. Sorts performed in triplicate captured hundreds of thousands of cells each from every CD8+ T cell subset. The libraries of TRB cDNA were prepared using 5' RACE with UMI labels. Reprocessing the 5' RACE reads, TCRdb reports a single entry for every CDR3 protein and omits DNA. The listing contains 65,000 to 75,000 distinct CDR3 sequences. Study conclusions and caveats: Naive cells positive for CXCR3 carried more hydrophobic TRB CDR3s than CXCR3-negative ones. TCR strength was inferred from TRB CDR3 properties, while surface CD5 was comparable between naive subsets. Memory, not naive, CXCR3-negative and CXCR3-positive cells differed in TRBV-TRBJ usage. In both naive subsets diversity was comparably high, whereas memory CD8+ cells showed much lower diversity.

To note about this clonotype: What it recognizes is unknown.

There are 15 residues in the CDR3. CDR1 and CDR2 from the germline V gene are SQVTM and ANQGSEA. The source is a human donor in good health. Some clones in this sample may be carry-over from other donors' samples. The chain has TRBV29-1 and TRBJ2-3; TCRdb selects TRBD1, and the lack of DNA leaves this call unchecked. Specimen: naive CXCR3+ CD8+ T cells from blood. The subset denotes: CD45RO-CCR7+CD27+CD95- naive CD8+ T cells expressing CXCR3 (TNR3+). This chain's CDR3 is CSVERPGPSTDTQYF.